The 10 T cell receptor beta chains in this list originate from one sample, sequenced in a study of blood T cell repertoires in COVID-19. The protocol was immunoSEQ multiplex PCR, while the TCRdb copy is restricted to in-frame clones and leaves out a portion. Altogether roughly 87,000 clones are present, over 75% being singletons, with the ten largest covering 3%. Sample: peripheral blood. These receptors originate from an elderly woman with COVID-19, enrolled during active disease.

The chain combines TRBV28 with TRBJ1-2, with 7 bases aligning to TRBD1. V gave up 2 bases and J gave up 8 bases; unmatched junction bases: 14. The germline CDR1 and CDR2 sequences are MDHEN and SYDVKM. The CDR3 contains 16 residues. The CDR3 loop reads CASSLGGMRGPGGYTF. The CDR3 nucleotides are TGTGCCAGCAGTTTAGGGGGGATGAGGGGGCCTGGAGGCTACACCTTC.

The chain employs TRBV19 and TRBJ2-7; D is possibly TRBD1 (6 bases). Trimming stripped 2 bases from V and 0 bases from J, with 11 bases between. The CDR3 is 15 residues long. CDR1 is LNHDA and CDR2 is SQIVND in the germline V gene (reference sequence). CDR3 in DNA: TGTGCCAGTAGTATAATCCAGGGGAGCTCCTACGAGCAGTACTTC. Protein sequence: CASSIIQGSSYEQYF.

The rearrangement links TRBV16 to TRBJ1-5; D unclear. V shed 4 bases and J shed 6 bases, with 7 bases lying between them. The CDR3 runs 12 residues. Germline-derived CDR1 and CDR2 are KGHSY and FQNENV. CDR3 sequence (DNA): TGTGCCAGCAGCCGAGCGATTCAGCCCCAGCATTTT. This codes for CASSRAIQPQHF.

Only a few counts were recorded for this clone. The chain combines TRBV10-3 with TRBJ1-1, with TRBD1 matching over 7 bases. The CDR3 extends over 15 amino acids. Per the germline V gene, CDR1 is ENHRY and CDR2 is SYGVKD. J gave up 6 bases and V 1 base, and 8 bases lay outside the gene matches. The CDR3 region has the DNA TGTGCCATCAGTGAGTTAACAAGTGGGACAGCTGAAGCTTTCTTT. Residues: CAISELTSGTAEAFF.

The chain recombines TRBV18 with TRBJ2-5, with 8 positions matching TRBD2. V lost 4 bases to trimming and J lost 2 bases; unmatched junction nucleotides: 24. Looked up from germline, CDR1 is KGHSH and CDR2 is LQKENI. The CDR3 has 21 residues. The CDR3 DNA reads TGTGCCAGCTCACAAGGGGGGCCTAGCGGGTTCGAGGTCCCGGTTCAAGAGACCCAGTACTTC. It yields the protein CASSQGGPSGFEVPVQETQYF.

This clone was observed a handful of times. V is TRBV5-5 and J is TRBJ2-1, with TRBD2 matching over 9 bases. Germline-derived CDR1 and CDR2 are SGHKS and YYEKEE (reference sequence). This CDR3 has 17 amino acids. V shed 3 bases, J shed 7 bases, and the junction held 14 bases outside the gene matches. Here the CDR3 reads CASSYLAGHGQGNEQFF. The CDR3 DNA is TGTGCCAGCAGCTATCTAGCGGGGCACGGTCAGGGGAATGAGCAGTTCTTC. The whole variable domain, remainder taken from reference TRBV5-5 and TRBJ2-1, is DAGVTQSPTHLIKTRGQQVTLRCSPISGHKSVSWYQQVLGQGPQFIFQYYEKEERGRGNFPDRFSARQFPNYSSELNVNALLLGDSALYLCASSYLAGHGQGNEQFFGPGTRLTVL.

The chain uses TRBV7-2 and TRBJ1-5; possibly TRBD1 for D (6 bases). V shed 5 bases and J shed 1 base, with 9 bases lying between them. Germline V gives CDR1 SGHTA, CDR2 FQGNSA. The CDR3 runs 14 residues. Here the CDR3 DNA reads TGTGCCAGCAGCAGACAGGAAAGCAATCAGCCCCAGCATTTT. It yields the protein CASSRQESNQPQHF.

J is TRBJ1-3 and V is TRBV9; no clear D gene. CDR3 size: 15 residues. Germline V gene data show CDR1 as SGDLS and CDR2 as YYNGEE. The V end lost 0 bases, the J end lost 1 base, and 8 bases lay between the germline ends. CDR3 nucleotide sequence: TGTGCCAGCAGCGTAGGTGGAGGGTCTGGAAACACCATATATTTT. Translation: CASSVGGGSGNTIYF.

The chain combines TRBV9 with TRBJ2-3, with a tentative D call TRBD1 (6 bases). V was cut by 0 bases and J by 5 bases, with 10 bases left in between. The CDR3 runs to 14 residues. Germline assignment: CDR1 SGDLS and CDR2 YYNGEE. CDR3 loop: CASSVDRVRDTQYF. Here the CDR3 DNA reads TGTGCCAGCAGCGTAGACAGGGTGAGAGATACGCAGTATTTT.

The genes are TRBV24-1 and TRBJ2-1; the D gene is possibly TRBD2 (5 bases). The CDR3 covers 15 residues. The germline V and J ends were trimmed by 1 base and 2 bases, with 8 bases remaining between them. Germline assignment: CDR1 KGHDR and CDR2 SFDVKD. CDR3 sequence: CATSDLSGPYNEQFF. In DNA form, the CDR3 reads TGTGCCACCAGTGATTTAAGCGGTCCCTACAATGAGCAGTTCTTC.